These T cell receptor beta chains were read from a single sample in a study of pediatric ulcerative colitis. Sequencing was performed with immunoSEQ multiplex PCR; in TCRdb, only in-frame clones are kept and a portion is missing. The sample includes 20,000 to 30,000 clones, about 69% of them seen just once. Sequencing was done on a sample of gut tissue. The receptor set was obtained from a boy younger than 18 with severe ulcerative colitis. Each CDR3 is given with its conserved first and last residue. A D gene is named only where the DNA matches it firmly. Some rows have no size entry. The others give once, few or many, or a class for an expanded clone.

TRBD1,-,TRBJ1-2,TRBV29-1,CSVEESTGGNYGYTF,TGCAGCGTTGAAGAATCAACAGGGGGAAACTATGGCTACACCTTC
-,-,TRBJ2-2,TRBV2,CASRQTANTGELFF,TGTGCCAGCAGACAGACTGCGAACACCGGGGAGCTGTTTTTT
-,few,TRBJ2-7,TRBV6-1,CASRERRQGGYEQYF,TGTGCCAGCAGGGAGCGAAGACAGGGAGGGTACGAGCAGTACTTC
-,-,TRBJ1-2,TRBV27,CASSLAGNYGYTF,TGTGCCAGCAGTTTGGCAGGGAACTATGGCTACACCTTC
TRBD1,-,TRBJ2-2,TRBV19,CASSITGTGNTGELFF,TGTGCCAGTAGTATAACAGGGACAGGCAACACCGGGGAGCTGTTTTTT
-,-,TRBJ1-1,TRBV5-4,CASSLGGGMNTEAFF,TGTGCCAGCAGCTTGGGGGGCGGAATGAACACTGAAGCTTTCTTT
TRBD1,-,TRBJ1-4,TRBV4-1,CASSQADRGGEKLFF,TGCGCCAGCAGCCAAGCGGACAGGGGTGGTGAAAAACTGTTTTTT
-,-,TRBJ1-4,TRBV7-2,CASSLDRNEKLFF,TGTGCCAGCAGCTTGGATAGGAATGAAAAACTGTTTTTT
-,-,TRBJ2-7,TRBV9,CASSVGEQGYTYEQYF,TGTGCCAGCAGCGTAGGAGAACAGGGATACACCTACGAGCAGTACTTC
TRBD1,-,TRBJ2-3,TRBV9,CASSKTGGGDTQYF,TGTGCCAGCAGCAAAACAGGGGGCGGGGATACGCAGTATTTT
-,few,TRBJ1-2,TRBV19,CASRTDSKYGYTF,TGTGCCAGTAGAACGGACAGTAAATATGGCTACACCTTC
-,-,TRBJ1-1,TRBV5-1,CASSLVLGGNTEAFF,TGCGCCAGCAGCTTGGTGTTAGGGGGGAACACTGAAGCTTTCTTT
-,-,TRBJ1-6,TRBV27,CASSGAGNSPLHF,TGTGCCAGCTCGGGGGCGGGTAATTCACCCCTCCACTTT
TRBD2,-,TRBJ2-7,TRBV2,CASSLAGRSYEQYF,TGTGCCAGCAGTTTAGCGGGACGCTCCTACGAGCAGTACTTC
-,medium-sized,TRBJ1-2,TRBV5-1,CASSLEGDGGYTF,TGCGCCAGCAGCTTGGAGGGTGACGGTGGCTACACCTTC
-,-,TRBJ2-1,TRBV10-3,CAISGWDGYNEQFF,TGTGCCATCAGCGGGTGGGACGGCTACAATGAGCAGTTCTTC
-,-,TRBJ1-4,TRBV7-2,CASSLGGRTATNEKLFF,TGTGCCAGCAGCTTAGGGGGCAGGACAGCAACTAATGAAAAACTGTTTTTT
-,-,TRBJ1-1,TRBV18,CASSPGENTEAFF,TGTGCCAGCTCACCAGGGGAGAACACTGAAGCTTTCTTT
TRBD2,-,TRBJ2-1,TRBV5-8,CASSQPSGGGEQFF,TGTGCCAGCAGCCAACCCAGCGGGGGAGGGGAGCAGTTCTTC
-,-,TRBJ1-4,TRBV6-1,CASSELHRSTNEKLFF,TGTGCCAGCAGTGAGTTACACCGGTCAACTAATGAAAAACTGTTTTTT
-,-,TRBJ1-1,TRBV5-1,CASSPKTGNTEAFF,TGCGCCAGCAGCCCGAAGACAGGGAACACTGAAGCTTTCTTT
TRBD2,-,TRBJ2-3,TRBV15,CATSLAGGGADTQYF,TGTGCCACCAGCCTGGCGGGAGGGGGGGCAGATACGCAGTATTTT
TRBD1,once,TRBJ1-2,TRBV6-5,CASSYGGQGYGYTF,TGTGCCAGCAGTTACGGGGGACAGGGGTATGGCTACACCTTC
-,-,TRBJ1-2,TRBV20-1,CSAPDRRGYTF,TGCAGTGCCCCGGACAGAAGGGGCTACACCTTC
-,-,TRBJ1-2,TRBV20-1,CSATDSYGYTF,TGCAGTGCCACAGACAGCTATGGCTACACCTTC
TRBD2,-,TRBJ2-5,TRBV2,CARGGETQYF,TGTGCCAGGGGGGGGGAGACCCAGTACTTC
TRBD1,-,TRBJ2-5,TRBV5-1,CASGKTGGMETQYF,TGCGCCAGCGGAAAGACAGGGGGCATGGAGACCCAGTACTTC
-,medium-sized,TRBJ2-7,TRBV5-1,CASSLVSGAGEQYF,TGCGCCAGCAGCTTGGTTTCTGGGGCGGGCGAGCAGTACTTC
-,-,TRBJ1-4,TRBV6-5,CASSSDAGRAEKLFF,TGTGCCAGCAGTTCCGACGCGGGCAGGGCTGAAAAACTGTTTTTT
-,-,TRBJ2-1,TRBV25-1,CASSDSGGPYNEQFF,TGTGCCAGCAGTGATTCCGGAGGGCCCTACAATGAGCAGTTCTTC
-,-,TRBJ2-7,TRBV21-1,CASSKGKGTYEQYF,TGTGCCAGCAGCAAAGGGAAGGGAACCTACGAGCAGTACTTC
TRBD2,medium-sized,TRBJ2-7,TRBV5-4,CATGARHAGVADEQYF,TGTGCCACCGGGGCGAGGCACGCGGGAGTCGCGGACGAGCAGTACTTC
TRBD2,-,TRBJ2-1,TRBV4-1,CASSETSGSLYEQFF,TGCGCCAGCAGCGAGACTAGCGGGAGCTTGTATGAGCAGTTCTTC
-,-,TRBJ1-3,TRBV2,CASSDMGGSGNTIYF,TGTGCCAGCAGTGATATGGGGGGCTCTGGAAACACCATATATTTT
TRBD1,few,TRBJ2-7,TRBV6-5,CASSSPTGGLYEQYF,TGTGCCAGCAGTTCCCCGACAGGGGGTCTTTACGAGCAGTACTTC
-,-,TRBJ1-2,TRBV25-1,CASSASWGGYTF,TGTGCCAGCAGTGCTTCTTGGGGGGGCTACACCTTC
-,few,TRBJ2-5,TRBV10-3,CAISDLGPVEETQYF,TGTGCCATCAGTGACCTGGGCCCCGTGGAAGAGACCCAGTACTTC
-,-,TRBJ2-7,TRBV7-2,CASRDTGFGDEQYF,TGTGCCAGCAGGGATACAGGGTTCGGGGACGAGCAGTACTTC
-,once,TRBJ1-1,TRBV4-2,CASYGGYTEAFF,TGTGCCAGTTATGGGGGATACACTGAAGCTTTCTTT
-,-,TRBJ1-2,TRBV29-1,CSGMDEGEGYTF,TGCAGCGGGATGGACGAGGGGGAAGGCTACACCTTC
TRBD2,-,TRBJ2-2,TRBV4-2,CASSQRVTSGSFRLPTTGELFF,TGTGCCAGCAGCCAACGGGTGACTAGCGGGAGCTTTCGACTACCGACCACCGGGGAGCTGTTTTTT
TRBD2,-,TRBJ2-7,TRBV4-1,CASSQVWVLAGVNQYF,TGCGCCAGCAGCCAAGTTTGGGTGCTAGCGGGAGTTAACCAGTACTTC
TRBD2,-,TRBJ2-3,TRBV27,CASRVSGSSDTQYF,TGTGCCAGCCGCGTCAGCGGGAGTTCAGATACGCAGTATTTT
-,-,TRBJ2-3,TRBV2,CASSPILEGRGSDTQYF,TGTGCCAGCAGTCCTATTCTTGAGGGAAGAGGTTCAGATACGCAGTATTTT